The entry that follows covers one T cell receptor (beta chain) sequence. This clone has just one count. It has no known antigen specificity. No base qualities exist here, and no much larger clone lies one base off it. The CDR3 regions of human TCRbeta chains were analyzed by immunosequencing. The paper's processing steps were these. TCRs in the repertoires were compared against a reference library of SARS-CoV-2-specific TCRs that had been generated with the MIRA antigen-specificity platform. Breadth meant the fraction of unique TCRs that were SARS-CoV-2-associated, whereas depth meant the fraction of total T cells that were SARS-CoV-2-associated. Each spike-specific TCR was assigned to its reactive spike region and to a CD4 or CD8 class using the MIRA data. Log10-transformed breadth and depth values were compared by one-way ANOVA with Sidak's multiple comparisons tests. The clones in this table, taken by TCRdb from immuneACCESS, are in-frame only. Not every clone is retained; where verified, under half of the shortfall comes from an unresolved V gene, and the cause of the rest is unknown. D and trimming come from the DNA, and the V and J calls and clone size come from that table. This sample comprises about 140,000 clones, 70% to 90% of them detected only once. The ten largest make up around 8% of the sample.

These data originate in a study of T cell responses to AZD1222 COVID-19 vaccine (dated by TCRdb to the early 2020s). In the study overall: AZD1222 recipients whose second dose came at about 4 weeks and those whose second dose came at about 12 weeks were combined into one group, since spike-specific TCR depth and breadth did not differ between the two schedules. A total of about 230 trial participants underwent TCR sequencing, of whom 200 to 220 received two doses of AZD1222 and about 25 received two doses of the MenACWY control vaccine. Trial participants were enrolled into age subgroups of 18-55, 56-69 and 70-plus years, which contained about 150, 27 and 61 TCR-sequenced participants, respectively.

Taken with the paper, the label for time point translates to: baseline before first vaccination. Vaccinee samples were obtained from the UK trials COV001 and COV002, which included a single-blind randomized controlled phase 2/3 trial of AZD1222 (ChAdOx1 nCoV-19) in healthy adults. For TCRbeta chain sequencing, PBMC samples from trial participants were taken at day 0 and at day 28 after the second dose. Overall study results and their limits: After two AZD1222 doses, both the breadth and the depth of spike-specific TCRs were significantly higher than at day 0 and than in MenACWY recipients. The 56-69-year group was small, and its depth increase did not reach significance, likely because of low power. Conclusions about previously exposed vaccinees are limited, since just 6 or 7 AZD1222 recipients were seropositive for SARS-CoV-2 at baseline. Because no day 14 peak-response samples were available, the repertoires could be characterized only after the peak T cell response. The vaccine-associated CD4 TCRs covered the entire spike protein, and the dominant responses fell in regions 160-218 and 743-854. Reportedly, almost half of the unique spike-specific TCRs recognized epitopes lying outside the regions that are mutated in the B.1.351 and B.1.1.7 variants. Participants were mostly white British, with more females than males. The authors suggested clonal diversity may have been underestimated.

The specimen comprised peripheral blood, sampled on day 0 of AZD1222 vaccination. The TCR comes from an adult in good health.

The DNA sequence is as follows: TGTGCCAGCAGTTACGTTAGCGGGTTTTACACGGATACGCAGTATTTT. The translation is CASSYVSGFYTDTQYF. This chain is built from TRBV6-5 and TRBJ2-3; a stretch of 7 junction bases matches TRBD2. There are 16 amino acids in the CDR3, from cysteine to phenylalanine inclusive. The retained sequence is limited to the CDR3, 48 bases, with the frame set at the first base. The germline V end is reduced by 2 bases and the J end by 6 bases; junction bases left unmatched: 11. As encoded in the germline V gene, CDR1 is MNHEY while CDR2 is SVGAGI.